The rows below give T cell receptor beta chains drawn from one sample of a study of shared clonotypes between healthy human individuals. Profiled with immunoSEQ multiplex PCR; TCRdb holds only in-frame clones, not every one. Of 2 million to 2.5 million clones listed, around 92% were seen once; the top ten hold approximately 0.4%. Material: naive CD4+ T cells from PBMCs. Source of these receptors: a man younger than 35 in good health. Some clones in this sample may be carry-over from other donors' samples. The CDR3 runs from the conserved cysteine through the conserved F or W. D genes are given only for firm matches. Expanded clones get a size class; other rows say once, few or many, or leave the size out.

V	length	J	D	size	DNA	CDR3
TRBV19	15	TRBJ1-3	-	-	TGTGCCAGTAAAGGAAGTGGCACCTCTGGAAACACCATATATTTT	CASKGSGTSGNTIYF
TRBV28	15	TRBJ2-1	TRBD1	-	TGTGCCAGCAGACAGGGGCGAAGCTCCTACAATGAGCAGTTCTTC	CASRQGRSSYNEQFF
TRBV28	12	TRBJ1-5	-	-	TGTGCCAGCAGTTTATTTTCCCAGCCCCAGCATTTT	CASSLFSQPQHF
TRBV5-1	16	TRBJ2-1	TRBD2	-	TGCGCCAGCAGCTCGGTGCTAGCGGGAGTGGGCAATGAGCAGTTCTTC	CASSSVLAGVGNEQFF
TRBV19	16	TRBJ2-3	TRBD2	-	TGTGCCAGTAGTATAGGGGGCGGGAGCAGCACAGATACGCAGTATTTT	CASSIGGGSSTDTQYF
TRBV5-4	15	TRBJ2-2	TRBD2	-	TGTGCCAGCAGCTATAGCGGGAGAAACACCGGGGAGCTGTTTTTT	CASSYSGRNTGELFF
TRBV11-2	16	TRBJ1-2	-	-	TGTGCCAGCAGCTTTCGCCGGGGGGAGCCCCCCTATGGCTACACCTTC	CASSFRRGEPPYGYTF
TRBV4-1	13	TRBJ1-1	-	-	TGCGCCAGCAGCCAACATACAAACACTGAAGCTTTCTTT	CASSQHTNTEAFF
TRBV7-6	16	TRBJ1-2	-	-	TGTGCCAGCAGCTTAGGGCGGGCAGGAGACAACTATGGCTACACCTTC	CASSLGRAGDNYGYTF
TRBV5-1	17	TRBJ2-3	-	-	TGCGCCAGCAGCTATAAACTACCTCCGGGGATGACAGATACGCAGTATTTT	CASSYKLPPGMTDTQYF
TRBV4-3	16	TRBJ1-6	-	-	TGCGCCAGCAGCCAAGGTGCGAGCTCCTATAATTCACCCCTCCACTTT	CASSQGASSYNSPLHF
TRBV9	16	TRBJ2-3	-	once	TGTGCCAGCAGCGTAGCTAGGGGCTTGATGACAGATACGCAGTATTTT	CASSVARGLMTDTQYF
TRBV18	14	TRBJ2-7	TRBD2	-	TGTGCCAGCTCACCACCGTCGCTAGCGGGGGAGCAGTACTTC	CASSPPSLAGEQYF
TRBV28	14	TRBJ2-1	TRBD2	-	TGTGCCAGCAGACTAGCGGGAGGGCGCGGTGAGCAGTTCTTC	CASRLAGGRGEQFF
TRBV28	12	TRBJ1-1	-	few	TGTGCCAGCAGTTTCTTGATTGCGGAAGCTTTCTTT	CASSFLIAEAFF
TRBV7-3	15	TRBJ1-1	-	once	TGTGCCAGCAGCCCCCAGGCTCTCCAGGGGAATGAAGCTTTCTTT	CASSPQALQGNEAFF
TRBV7-2	13	TRBJ1-5	-	-	TGTGCCAGCAGCTTAAGAGGTCACCAGCCCCAGCATTTT	CASSLRGHQPQHF
TRBV5-5	14	TRBJ1-4	-	few	TGTGCCAGCAGCTTGGGACCAACTAATGAAAAACTGTTTTTT	CASSLGPTNEKLFF
TRBV27	12	TRBJ2-7	-	-	TGTGCCAGCTCCGGAGGGAGTTACGAGCAGTACTTC	CASSGGSYEQYF
TRBV28	14	TRBJ1-1	-	-	TGTGCCAGCAGTCCAAGGGGACGGAACGCTGAAGCTTTCTTT	CASSPRGRNAEAFF
TRBV13	17	TRBJ2-3	-	-	TGTGCCAGCAGCCCGCCGTTAATAGCAGATAGCACAGATACGCAGTATTTT	CASSPPLIADSTDTQYF
TRBV9	14	TRBJ1-5	-	-	TGTGCCAGCAGCGTAGAGAGCGGGTATCAGCCCCAGCATTTT	CASSVESGYQPQHF
TRBV5-1	14	TRBJ1-1	-	once	TGCGCCAGTACACCCGGGGGGCTAAGCACTGAAGCTTTCTTT	CASTPGGLSTEAFF
TRBV5-1	16	TRBJ2-5	TRBD2	-	TGCGCCAGCAGCAACGGACTAGCGGGAGGAGAAGAGACCCAGTACTTC	CASSNGLAGGEETQYF
TRBV19	14	TRBJ1-2	TRBD1	-	TGTGCCAGTAGTCCGTGGACAGGGCGAGGGGGCTACACCTTC	CASSPWTGRGGYTF
TRBV7-9	13	TRBJ2-5	-	once	TGTGCCAGCAGCTCGGACGCCCGGGATACCCAGTACTTC	CASSSDARDTQYF
TRBV5-4	15	TRBJ2-3	-	few	TGTGCCAGCAGCCCGCCGCGGGGTAGCACAGATACGCAGTATTTT	CASSPPRGSTDTQYF
TRBV7-8	15	TRBJ2-1	-	-	TGTGCCAGCAGCTTCCAAGACAGGTCCTACAATGAGCAGTTCTTC	CASSFQDRSYNEQFF
TRBV21-1	11	TRBJ2-7	-	-	TGTGCCAGCACCAAACCCTACGAGCAGTACTTC	CASTKPYEQYF
TRBV18	13	TRBJ2-2	-	-	TGTGCCAGCTCACTCTTCCACACCGGGGAGCTGTTTTTT	CASSLFHTGELFF
TRBV30	13	TRBJ2-3	-	-	TGTGCCTGGACCCCGGGGGCCACAGATACGCAGTATTTT	CAWTPGATDTQYF
TRBV6-1	15	TRBJ2-7	TRBD1	-	TGTGCCAGCAGTGAGTTCCCGGACAGGGAGTACGAGCAGTACTTC	CASSEFPDREYEQYF
TRBV5-1	15	TRBJ2-3	-	once	TGCGCCAGCAGGTTGGGCGGAACTAGCACAGATACGCAGTATTTT	CASRLGGTSTDTQYF
TRBV28	15	TRBJ1-4	-	-	TGTGCCAGCAACCGTGCGGGGGCATTAGTGGAAAAACTGTTTTTT	CASNRAGALVEKLFF
TRBV28	12	TRBJ1-2	-	-	TGTGCCAGCAGTTCGGGGGCCTATGGCTACACCTTC	CASSSGAYGYTF
TRBV5-1	14	TRBJ2-1	-	-	TGCGCCAGCAGCGAGACGGGGGACTACAATGAGCAGTTCTTC	CASSETGDYNEQFF
TRBV11-2	14	TRBJ2-7	-	-	TGTGCCAGCAGCCTGGTTTCTAGGTGGCACGAGCAGTACTTC	CASSLVSRWHEQYF
TRBV28	16	TRBJ1-5	TRBD1	-	TGTGCCAGCAGTTTAGTGCGGACAGGGGGCAATCAGCCCCAGCATTTT	CASSLVRTGGNQPQHF